Following are 32 T cell receptor beta chains from one sample sequenced in a study of cytomegalovirus exposure and HLA in healthy donors. Generated by immunoSEQ multiplex PCR, the TCRdb table keeps only in-frame clones and is missing some. The sample consists of approximately 70,000 clones, approximately 94% of them appearing once. The material sequenced was PBMCs. Receptor source: a woman younger than 30 in good health and CMV-seronegative.

The CDR3 protein is CASSVGQGNQPQHF. As DNA, the CDR3 is TGTGCCAGCTCCGTGGGACAGGGCAATCAGCCCCAGCATTTT. V gene TRBV27 combines with J gene TRBJ1-5; TRBD1 agrees at 8 bases. Per the germline V gene, CDR1 is MNHEY and CDR2 is SMNVEV (reference sequence). Losses at the gene ends were 8 bases for V and 2 bases for J; bases not matched to a gene: 5. This CDR3 contains 14 residues.

This clone was seen a handful of times. The rearrangement uses TRBV4-2 and TRBJ2-7; 8 positions agree with TRBD2. Germline V gives CDR1 LGHNA, CDR2 YNFKEQ. V shed 1 base and J 2 bases; nucleotides not matched to a gene: 10. CDR3 length: 17 amino acids. The CDR3 loop reads CASSQALTSGRTYEQYF. The DNA for the CDR3 is TGTGCCAGCAGCCAAGCACTAACTAGCGGCCGAACCTACGAGCAGTACTTC.

The chain couples TRBV2 to TRBJ1-1; D unresolved. V was cut by 6 bases and J by 5 bases, with 22 bases left in between. CDR1 and CDR2 from the germline V gene are SNHLY and FYNNEI. CDR3 length: 16 residues. The CDR3 sequence: CASSASPPSEITEAFF. For the CDR3, the DNA is TGTGCCAGCAGCGCCTCTCCCCCCAGCGAGATAACTGAAGCTTTCTTT.

The chain couples TRBV30 to TRBJ1-2; perhaps TRBD1 as D (6 bases). Germline lookup yields CDR1 GTSNPN and CDR2 SVGIG (reference sequence). The ends were cut back, 5 bases at V and 4 bases at J, with 11 bases in the middle. CDR3 length: 12 residues. This chain's CDR3 is CAWRPGVYGYTF. CDR3 DNA: TGTGCCTGGCGCCCAGGGGTCTATGGCTACACCTTC.

This sequence joins TRBV9 and TRBJ2-1; TRBD2 matches 8 bases. The V gene's germline CDR1 is SGDLS and CDR2 YYNGEE. This CDR3 is built from 14 residues. The ends lost 5 bases at V and 3 bases at J; junction bases unmatched: 4. The DNA for the CDR3 is TGTGCCAGCAGTGCCAGCGGGGGCTACAATGAGCAGTTCTTC. This encodes CASSASGGYNEQFF. Full variable domain (remainder filled in from reference TRBV9 and TRBJ2-1): DSGVTQTPKHLITATGQRVTLRCSPRSGDLSVYWYQQSLDQGLQFLIQYYNGEERAKGNILERFSAQQFPDLHSELNLSSLELGDSALYFCASSASGGYNEQFFGPGTRLTVL.

This sequence joins TRBV7-9 and TRBJ2-1; D perhaps matches TRBD1 (5 bases). Germline CDR1 SEHNR, CDR2 FQNEAQ (reference sequence). V lost 5 bases and J 7 bases, leaving 21 bases between the germline ends. This CDR3 region has 16 residues. CDR3 loop: CASSIRGSGPRNEQFF. The CDR3 DNA is TGTGCCAGCAGCATTAGGGGCTCAGGCCCTAGGAATGAGCAGTTCTTC.

The V call is TRBV7-3, the J call TRBJ2-1, with 7 positions matching TRBD2. Germline CDR1 and CDR2: SGHTA and FQGTGA. The length of the CDR3 is 14 residues. The trim removed 1 base at V and 5 bases at J, leaving 2 bases unmatched. Here the CDR3 DNA reads TGTGCCAGCAGCTTAAGACTAGCCGACAATGAGCAGTTCTTC. Protein product: CASSLRLADNEQFF.

The rearrangement joins TRBV11-2 to TRBJ2-5; D may be TRBD2 (6 bases). V lost 1 base, J lost 5 bases, and 8 bases lay in between. CDR1 SGHAT and CDR2 FQNNGV come from the germline V gene. The CDR3 has 13 residues. The CDR3 protein is CASSLAGVETQYF. CDR3 in DNA: TGTGCCAGCAGCTTAGCGGGAGTTGAGACCCAGTACTTC.

This chain uses TRBV5-3 with TRBJ2-1, with D possibly being TRBD1 (6 bases). TRBV5-3 is classed as an ORF, of uncertain function. With 4 bases removed from V and 5 bases from J, the gap between germline ends came to 13 bases. There are 14 residues in the CDR3. This chain's CDR3 is CARSTDRENNEQFF. The DNA for the CDR3 is TGTGCCAGAAGCACGGACAGAGAAAACAATGAGCAGTTCTTC.

This chain connects TRBV2 to TRBJ2-7, with 8 nucleotides matching TRBD1. Looked up from germline, CDR1 is SNHLY and CDR2 is FYNNEI. The CDR3 covers 14 residues. The V gene end was trimmed by 3 bases and the J gene end by 5 bases; junction bases not matched to a gene: 6. CDR3 sequence: CASSDRGQFDEQYF. CDR3 DNA: TGTGCCAGCAGTGACAGGGGGCAATTTGACGAGCAGTACTTC.

This clone was seen only a few times. V gene TRBV27 combines with J gene TRBJ1-1, with D perhaps TRBD1 (5 bases). The CDR3 has 13 residues. V lost 2 bases, J lost 5 bases, and 9 bases lay in between. Germline V CDR1 and CDR2: MNHEY, SMNVEV (reference sequence). The CDR3: CASSLIRGTEAFF. The CDR3 region has the DNA TGTGCCAGCAGTTTAATAAGGGGAACTGAAGCTTTCTTT.

This CDR3 reads CASSPDGTGYNEQFF. In DNA form, the CDR3 reads TGTGCCAGCAGTCCTGACGGGACTGGGTACAATGAGCAGTTCTTC. The J gene is TRBJ2-1, the V gene TRBV7-2, with D tentatively TRBD2 (6 bases). The CDR3 length is 15 residues. Deletions cut 6 bases from V and 4 bases from J, with 16 bases between. CDR1 is SGHTA, CDR2 FQGNSA, per germline.

This clone was recorded only once. The genes are TRBV4-2 and TRBJ1-2; D unresolved. The length of the CDR3 is 16 residues. Germline V gene data show CDR1 as LGHNA and CDR2 as YNFKEQ. V was cut by 0 bases and J by 2 bases, with 13 bases left in between. CDR3 sequence: CASSQDRLSGNYGYTF. DNA for the CDR3: TGTGCCAGCAGCCAAGATCGCCTTTCAGGAAACTATGGCTACACCTTC.

This chain uses TRBV27 with TRBJ1-2, with 7 bases identical to TRBD1. CDR1 and CDR2 (germline): MNHEY, SMNVEV (reference sequence). Unmatched junction bases numbered 12, after V lost 5 bases and J lost 0 bases. This CDR3 has 17 amino acids. The CDR3 DNA sequence: TGTGCCAGCAGTCCCTCCGGGACAGTAACGACTAACTATGGCTACACCTTC. Its translation is CASSPSGTVTTNYGYTF.

The CDR3 reads CASSIQGAGGNQPQHF. The DNA for the CDR3 is TGTGCCAGTAGTATTCAGGGGGCCGGAGGCAATCAGCCCCAGCATTTT. The chain has TRBV19 and TRBJ1-5; 8 nucleotides agree with TRBD1. There are 16 residues in the CDR3. Germline V gene sequence: CDR1 LNHDA, CDR2 SQIVND (reference sequence). Trimming removed 3 bases from V and 2 bases from J; junction bases left unmatched: 6.

The CDR3 sequence is CALRSREGRVEQFF. The CDR3, as DNA: TGTGCCCTCCGCAGCCGGGAGGGCCGGGTTGAGCAGTTCTTC. The chain carries TRBV18 and TRBJ2-1, with TRBD2 matching over 8 bases. Germline V lookup: CDR1 KGHSH, CDR2 LQKENI. This CDR3 is built from 14 residues. The junction had 15 bases not matched to a gene; V was cut back by 11 bases and J by 9 bases.

The V gene is TRBV18, the J gene TRBJ1-5; D call uncertain. Germline V gene lookup returns CDR1 KGHSH and CDR2 LQKENI. Trimming pared 5 bases from V and 6 bases from J, leaving 8 bases between. The CDR3 is made up of 12 amino acids. CDR3 in amino acids: CASSDTGQPQHF. DNA for the CDR3: TGTGCCAGCTCAGATACCGGTCAGCCCCAGCATTTT.

This chain connects TRBV6-6 to TRBJ2-7, with 9 bases fitting TRBD1. The ends lost 2 bases at V and 0 bases at J; junction bases unmatched: 5. CDR3 size: 16 residues. Per the germline V gene, CDR1 is MNHNY and CDR2 is SVGAGI (reference sequence). CDR3 bases: TGTGCCAGCAGTTACCCCCGGGACAGGGCCTCCTACGAGCAGTACTTC. Translated, it gives CASSYPRDRASYEQYF.

The chain combines TRBV9 with TRBJ2-1; D is perhaps TRBD2 (5 bases). Germline loops: CDR1 SGDLS, CDR2 YYNGEE. V was shortened by 0 bases and J by 1 base, with 8 bases between the two germline ends. This CDR3 has 15 residues. The CDR3 loop reads CASSVVGGSYNEQFF. In DNA form, the CDR3 reads TGTGCCAGCAGCGTAGTAGGCGGGTCCTACAATGAGCAGTTCTTC. Looking up the rest from reference TRBV9 and TRBJ2-1 gives the full variable domain: DSGVTQTPKHLITATGQRVTLRCSPRSGDLSVYWYQQSLDQGLQFLIQYYNGEERAKGNILERFSAQQFPDLHSELNLSSLELGDSALYFCASSVVGGSYNEQFFGPGTRLTVL.

The rearrangement uses TRBV13 and TRBJ2-1; possibly TRBD1 for D (6 bases). CDR3 length: 15 residues. Trimming cost V 1 base and J 3 bases, with 10 bases left between them. CDR1 is PRHDT, CDR2 FYEKMQ, per germline (reference sequence). This CDR3 reads CASSLEQGHYNEQFF. The CDR3 DNA sequence: TGTGCCAGCAGCTTAGAACAGGGCCACTACAATGAGCAGTTCTTC.

The J gene is TRBJ1-5, the V gene TRBV27, with a possible D match to TRBD1 (6 bases). The CDR3 has 16 residues. Germline CDR1 MNHEY, CDR2 SMNVEV (reference sequence). The V end lost 5 bases, the J end lost 3 bases, and 17 bases lay between the germline ends. The CDR3 sequence is CASSLRQGLPNQPQHF. The CDR3 bases are TGTGCCAGCAGTCTCCGTCAGGGGCTACCCAATCAGCCCCAGCATTTT.

This chain connects TRBV18 to TRBJ1-2; D gene unclear. Germline V lookup: CDR1 KGHSH, CDR2 LQKENI. With 5 bases removed from V and 8 bases from J, the gap between germline ends came to 15 bases. The CDR3 has 13 amino acids. The CDR3 sequence is CASSTFPGEGYTF. CDR3 DNA: TGTGCCAGCTCAACATTTCCCGGGGAGGGCTACACCTTC.

V usage is TRBV30 and J usage is TRBJ2-7; 8 nucleotides align to TRBD2. CDR3 length equals 12 residues. Germline V gene sequence: CDR1 GTSNPN, CDR2 SVGIG (reference sequence). J gave up 3 bases and V 6 bases, and 4 bases lay outside the gene matches. The CDR3 region is CACFGGGYEQYF. The CDR3 DNA reads as TGTGCCTGCTTCGGGGGGGGCTACGAGCAGTACTTC.

The chain is built from TRBV6-5 and TRBJ2-1; D is unclear. This CDR3 is 16 amino acids long. The V end lost 0 bases, the J end lost 4 bases, and 13 bases lay between the germline ends. Germline V gene lookup returns CDR1 MNHEY and CDR2 SVGAGI. The CDR3: CASSYSPDTIYNEQFF. The CDR3 DNA reads TGTGCCAGCAGTTACTCTCCCGATACTATATACAATGAGCAGTTCTTC.

The chain joins TRBV29-1 to TRBJ1-2; D unclear. The germline CDR1 and CDR2 sequences are SQVTM and ANQGSEA. Trimming took off 1 base at V and 5 bases at J, with 8 bases between the two ends. The CDR3 length is 12 residues. Here the CDR3 DNA reads TGCAGCGTTGAAGCTGGGCTGTATGGCTACACCTTC. This encodes CSVEAGLYGYTF.

In this sample, this clone turned up once. CDR3 in amino acids: CAWSEGLAGPYEQYF. In DNA form, the CDR3 reads TGTGCCTGGAGTGAGGGACTAGCGGGACCCTACGAGCAGTACTTC. The chain is built from TRBV30 and TRBJ2-7; 13 positions agree with TRBD2. Trimming took 1 base from V and 2 from J; bases not matched to a gene: 2. The length of the CDR3 is 15 residues. The V gene's germline CDR1 is GTSNPN and CDR2 SVGIG (reference sequence).

This chain uses TRBV6-5 with TRBJ1-1; a weak D match, TRBD1 (5 bases). The V gene's germline CDR1 is MNHEY and CDR2 SVGAGI. The CDR3 covers 12 residues. Trimming pared 2 bases from V and 12 bases from J, leaving 13 bases between. CDR3 bases: TGTGCCAGCAGTTACAGGGACTCTAAGACTTTCTTT. Encoded protein: CASSYRDSKTFF.

The rearrangement links TRBV6-5 to TRBJ1-1; D is undetermined. Looked up from germline, CDR1 is MNHEY and CDR2 is SVGAGI. The CDR3 totals 12 residues. Trimming shortened V by 6 bases and J by 6 bases, and 11 bases separated the two germline ends. The chain's CDR3 is CASRSPLSEAFF. The CDR3 nucleotides read TGTGCCAGCAGGTCCCCCCTGTCTGAAGCTTTCTTT.

V and J are TRBV7-9 and TRBJ2-5, with D possibly TRBD2 on 7 matching bases. Germline CDR1 reads SEHNR; CDR2 reads FQNEAQ (reference sequence). The CDR3 contains 17 residues. Trimming stripped 5 bases from V and 2 bases from J, with 21 bases between. The CDR3 DNA follows: TGTGCCAGCAGCCCCGGGATGGGGGGGGGCACTCAAGAGACCCAGTACTTC. It codes for CASSPGMGGGTQETQYF.

This rearrangement joins TRBV28 to TRBJ2-1, with 8 nucleotides matching TRBD1. The CDR3 length is 16 residues. V lost 6 bases to trimming and J lost 6 bases; unmatched junction nucleotides: 13. The germline CDR1 and CDR2 sequences are MDHEN and SYDVKM. The CDR3: CASSTAGSQGVNEQFF. CDR3 coding DNA: TGTGCCAGCAGCACCGCCGGGTCACAGGGGGTCAATGAGCAGTTCTTC.

The chain is built from TRBV30 and TRBJ2-7, with D perhaps TRBD1 (6 bases). This CDR3 contains 12 residues. Trimming pared 2 bases from V and 7 bases from J, leaving 12 bases between. Germline V lookup: CDR1 GTSNPN, CDR2 SVGIG (reference sequence). CDR3 loop: CAWSSGVGEQYF. For the CDR3, the DNA is TGTGCCTGGAGTTCAGGGGTGGGGGAGCAGTACTTC. Drawing the rest from reference TRBV30 and TRBJ2-7, the complete variable domain is SQTIHQWPATLVQPVGSPLSLECTVEGTSNPNLYWYRQAAGRGLQLLFYSVGIGQISSEVPQNLSASRPQDRQFILSSKKLLLSDSGFYLCAWSSGVGEQYFGPGTRLTVT.

The chain is built from TRBV7-8 and TRBJ2-7, with 7 bases lining up with TRBD2. Trimming cost V 8 bases and J 2 bases; bases outside gene matches: 6. The CDR3 covers 13 residues. The germline V gene encodes CDR1 SGHVS and CDR2 FQNEAQ. CDR3 coding DNA: TGTGCCAGCCAGGGAGGGAGTCCCTACGAGCAGTACTTC. Protein: CASQGGSPYEQYF.